The 29 T cell receptor beta chains in this list originate from one sample, sequenced in a study of OX40 agonist ivuxolimab in advanced cancers. Generated by immunoSEQ multiplex PCR, the TCRdb table keeps only in-frame clones and is missing some. The profile shows tens of thousands of clones, around 86% of them singletons. The material sequenced was CD4+ or CD8+ T cells sorted from blood, taken in a trial of the OX40 agonist ivuxolimab. The receptor set was obtained from an adult with an advanced solid tumor such as melanoma, head and neck, liver or kidney cancer.

V usage is TRBV5-6 and J usage is TRBJ1-1; D unclear. This CDR3 comprises 14 residues. Germline V lookup: CDR1 SGHDT, CDR2 YYEEEE. Deletions cut 0 bases from V and 3 bases from J, with 9 bases between. Here the CDR3 DNA reads TGTGCCAGCAGCTTGGAAACTGAGTACACTGAAGCTTTCTTT. Protein product: CASSLETEYTEAFF.

V usage is TRBV6-6 and J usage is TRBJ2-7; D ambiguous. Germline assignment: CDR1 MNHNY and CDR2 SVGAGI (reference sequence). With 1 base removed from V and 5 bases from J, the gap between germline ends came to 3 bases. The CDR3 is 11 residues long. The CDR3 DNA reads as TGTGCCAGCAGTTACTTCGACGAGCAGTACTTC. This gives the protein CASSYFDEQYF.

The rearrangement links TRBV19 to TRBJ2-2; tentative D call: TRBD2 (6 bases). From germline, CDR1 is LNHDA and CDR2 SQIVND (reference sequence). V gave up 4 bases and J gave up 5 bases, with 14 bases separating them. The CDR3 spans 15 residues. For the CDR3, the DNA is TGTGCCAGTAGTAACGGGCGGGGAGAAACCGGGGAGCTGTTTTTT. Amino acids: CASSNGRGETGELFF.

This chain links TRBV5-1 with TRBJ2-7; maybe TRBD1 (6 bases). Between the trimmed V and J ends, which lost 1 base and 2 bases, there was a span of 16 bases. Germline V gene lookup returns CDR1 SGHRS and CDR2 YFSETQ. The CDR3 contains 16 residues. The CDR3 DNA is TGCGCCAGCAGCTTGAAAGGTTCAGGGGTCACCTACGAGCAGTACTTC. Translated: CASSLKGSGVTYEQYF. Full variable domain (remainder filled in from reference TRBV5-1 and TRBJ2-7): KAGVTQTPRYLIKTRGQQVTLSCSPISGHRSVSWYQQTPGQGLQFLFEYFSETQRNKGNFPGRFSGRQFSNSRSEMNVSTLELGDSALYLCASSLKGSGVTYEQYFGPGTRLTVT.

The chain uses TRBV5-1 and TRBJ1-2; 9 nucleotides agree with TRBD1. Trimming removed 0 bases from V and 4 bases from J; junction bases left unmatched: 4. Germline V CDR1 and CDR2: SGHRS, YFSETQ. This CDR3 spans 15 amino acids. The CDR3 sequence: CASSLDTGGGYGYTF. Here the CDR3 DNA reads TGCGCCAGCAGCTTGGACACAGGGGGCGGCTATGGCTACACCTTC.

This chain links TRBV30 with TRBJ2-1; the D gene is possibly TRBD2 (6 bases). Trimming left V 3 bases short and J 0 bases short, with 12 bases between. The germline V gene encodes CDR1 GTSNPN and CDR2 SVGIG (reference sequence). The CDR3 length is 15 residues. CDR3 sequence (DNA): TGTGCCTGGAGGGGGGGACTTAGCTCCTACAATGAGCAGTTCTTC. This gives the protein CAWRGGLSSYNEQFF.

This chain uses TRBV10-1 with TRBJ1-5; perhaps TRBD1 as D (6 bases). CDR1 is WNHNN and CDR2 is SYGVQD in the germline V gene (reference sequence). V lost 9 bases and J 7 bases, leaving 19 bases between the germline ends. This CDR3 has 14 residues. CDR3 in amino acids: CARNLRDNSQPQHF. CDR3 sequence (DNA): TGCGCCAGAAATCTCCGGGACAATTCCCAGCCCCAGCATTTT.

The genes are TRBV6-5 and TRBJ1-3, with no clear D. V was clipped by 4 bases and J by 4 bases, with 8 bases between them. CDR3 size: 13 residues. CDR1 MNHEY and CDR2 SVGAGI come from the germline V gene. The CDR3 nucleotides read TGTGCCAGCAGTTTTAGCCCCGGAAACACCATATATTTT. Its translation is CASSFSPGNTIYF.

DNA for the CDR3: TGTGCCAGCAGCTTCCCAGCGGGAGGGAGCTCCTACGAGCAGTACTTC. Its protein product is CASSFPAGGSSYEQYF. The rearrangement links TRBV11-2 to TRBJ2-7, with 10 bases matching TRBD2. Germline V gene sequence: CDR1 SGHAT, CDR2 FQNNGV. The J segment lost 0 bases and the V segment lost 3 bases, leaving 5 bases of the junction unmatched. This CDR3 is 16 amino acids long.

The V call is TRBV28, the J call TRBJ1-1; no clear D. CDR3 length: 12 amino acids. Germline-derived CDR1 and CDR2 are MDHEN and SYDVKM. V dropped 7 bases and J dropped 5 bases, with 11 bases sitting between them. CDR3 nucleotide sequence: TGTGCCAGCACCGTCCGTGAGACTGAAGCTTTCTTT. It codes for CASTVRETEAFF.

This chain joins TRBV28 and TRBJ1-3; D perhaps matches TRBD1 (6 bases). Trimming removed 2 bases from V and 4 bases from J, with 9 bases in between. The V gene's germline CDR1 is MDHEN and CDR2 SYDVKM. The length of the CDR3 is 14 residues. As DNA, the CDR3 is TGTGCCAGCAGTTTACAGGGGCGAGGAAACACCATATATTTT. Its translation is CASSLQGRGNTIYF.

This rearrangement joins TRBV21-1 to TRBJ1-3. TRBV21-1 is a pseudogene. The CDR3 loop spans 16 amino acids. In DNA, the CDR3 is TGTGCCAGCAGCAAACATTCGTGGTCATCTGGAAACACCATATATTTT. This encodes CASSKHSWSSGNTIYF.

This chain links TRBV7-9 with TRBJ2-7; D may be TRBD1 (6 bases). The V end lost 5 bases, the J end lost 7 bases, and 15 bases lay between the germline ends. From germline, CDR1 is SEHNR and CDR2 FQNEAQ (reference sequence). The CDR3 loop spans 13 amino acids. The CDR3 DNA is TGTGCCAGCAGCCCTAGAGGGACATCGGAGCAGTACTTC. Protein sequence: CASSPRGTSEQYF.

The gene calls are TRBV5-1 and TRBJ1-1, with a weak D call TRBD1 (6 bases). The V end was cut by 1 base, the J end by 5 bases, with 15 bases between. The CDR3 length is 15 residues. Germline V lookup: CDR1 SGHRS, CDR2 YFSETQ. CDR3: CASSLRQGRYTEAFF. The DNA of the CDR3 is TGCGCCAGCAGCTTGAGGCAGGGGAGGTATACTGAAGCTTTCTTT.

This chain connects TRBV7-3 to TRBJ2-1; 7 nucleotides agree with TRBD2. The CDR3 runs 15 residues. V was clipped by 7 bases and J by 4 bases; unmatched bases: 10. Germline V gene lookup returns CDR1 SGHTA and CDR2 FQGTGA. In DNA form, the CDR3 reads TGTGCCAGCACCCCAGCGGCTAGCGGTTACAATGAGCAGTTCTTC. This sequence encodes CASTPAASGYNEQFF.

The chain combines TRBV6-5 with TRBJ2-2; D is ambiguous. The V end was cut by 5 bases, the J end by 5 bases, with 6 bases between. The CDR3 is made up of 12 amino acids. Germline V gene sequence: CDR1 MNHEY, CDR2 SVGAGI. CDR3 residues: CASSERTGELFF. CDR3 bases: TGTGCCAGCAGTGAGAGGACCGGGGAGCTGTTTTTT.

V and J are TRBV28 and TRBJ1-6; D gene uncertain. In germline, CDR1 is MDHEN, CDR2 SYDVKM. Trimming shortened V by 4 bases and J by 13 bases, and 11 bases separated the two germline ends. This CDR3 region has 12 residues. This chain's CDR3 is CASSSRARPLHF. The CDR3 region has the DNA TGTGCCAGCAGTTCCCGTGCCCGCCCCCTCCACTTT.

The chain is built from TRBV6-6 and TRBJ1-2; D is unclear. V was cut by 7 bases and J by 0 bases, with 9 bases left in between. The CDR3 is made up of 13 amino acids. Germline values: CDR1 MNHNY, CDR2 SVGAGI (reference sequence). The CDR3 sequence: CASMGGTNYGYTF. DNA of the CDR3: TGTGCCAGCATGGGCGGCACTAACTATGGCTACACCTTC.

The chain employs TRBV7-2 and TRBJ1-1; D may be TRBD1 (6 bases). CDR3 length: 15 amino acids. V was clipped by 2 bases and J by 4 bases, with 14 bases between them. Germline-derived CDR1 and CDR2 are SGHTA and FQGNSA. In DNA, the CDR3 is TGTGCCAGCAGCTTAAGGGGGGTCGCCGTCACTGAAGCTTTCTTT. It yields the protein CASSLRGVAVTEAFF.

The chain has TRBV7-2 and TRBJ1-1; TRBD1 agrees at 7 bases. Germline CDR1 reads SGHTA; CDR2 reads FQGNSA. J gave up 8 bases and V 3 bases, and 9 bases lay outside the gene matches. This CDR3 is built from 14 residues. The CDR3 region has the DNA TGTGCCAGCAGCTTGGGCGGACAGGCCCTCGAAGCTTTCTTT. Its translation is CASSLGGQALEAFF.

The V call is TRBV10-3, the J call TRBJ2-3; D might be TRBD1 (5 bases). The V gene's germline CDR1 is ENHRY and CDR2 SYGVKD. The CDR3 length is 14 residues. Trimming took 5 bases from V and 2 from J, leaving 11 bases between them. The CDR3 region is CAISTGQDTDTQYF. CDR3 DNA sequence: TGTGCCATCAGTACCGGACAAGACACAGATACGCAGTATTTT.

The chain recombines TRBV6-4 with TRBJ2-1, with 10 nucleotides matching TRBD2. The CDR3 totals 15 residues. Germline V gene sequence: CDR1 MRHNA, CDR2 SNTAGT. V gave up 2 bases and J gave up 7 bases; unmatched junction bases: 5. Here the CDR3 DNA reads TGTGCCAGCAGTGACGAGGGACTAGCGACTAATGAGCAGTTCTTC. Amino acids: CASSDEGLATNEQFF.

The V call is TRBV7-9, the J call TRBJ1-1; D is undetermined. V was trimmed by 8 bases and J by 5 bases, leaving 18 bases between them. The CDR3 sequence is 14 residues long. CDR1 SEHNR and CDR2 FQNEAQ come from the germline V gene (reference sequence). Here the CDR3 DNA reads TGTGCCAGCCTTAAGGTAGAGGGAAAAACTGAAGCTTTCTTT. Translated: CASLKVEGKTEAFF.

This clone was detected only a few times. The CDR3 reads CASSLEIGIYEQYV. CDR3 DNA: TGTGCCAGCAGCTTAGAGATCGGCATCTACGAGCAGTACGTC. The rearrangement joins TRBV11-2 to TRBJ2-7, with D unclear. Germline-derived CDR1 and CDR2 are SGHAT and FQNNGV. The CDR3 runs to 14 residues. V was trimmed by 0 bases and J by 3 bases, leaving 9 bases between them.

The chain employs TRBV7-2 and TRBJ1-3, with 7 positions matching TRBD1. CDR1 SGHTA and CDR2 FQGNSA come from the germline V gene. Trimming removed 2 bases from V and 2 bases from J; junction bases left unmatched: 6. CDR3 length equals 16 residues. This chain's CDR3 is CASSLSEDRAGNTIYF. The CDR3 DNA reads TGTGCCAGCAGCTTAAGTGAAGACAGGGCTGGAAACACCATATATTTT.

This clone appeared a single time. The chain employs TRBV7-9 and TRBJ2-2; possible D gene TRBD2, 5 bases. Between the trimmed V and J ends, which lost 8 bases and 5 bases, there was a span of 15 bases. The germline V gene has CDR1 SEHNR and CDR2 FQNEAQ (reference sequence). This CDR3 contains 14 residues. The CDR3 is CASSLGSRTGELFF. CDR3 sequence (DNA): TGTGCCAGCTCACTGGGGAGCAGGACCGGGGAGCTGTTTTTT.

The V gene is TRBV7-2, the J gene TRBJ2-7, with 8 bases identical to TRBD2. Germline CDR1 SGHTA, CDR2 FQGNSA. With V trimmed by 5 bases and J by 1 base, 7 bases remained unmatched. This CDR3 has 15 residues. CDR3 in DNA: TGTGCCAGCAGCCGACTAGCGTCCGGGTCCTACGAGCAGTACTTC. Amino acid sequence: CASSRLASGSYEQYF.

The genes are TRBV5-1 and TRBJ1-1; TRBD1 might be the D (6 bases). The V end was cut by 0 bases, the J end by 4 bases, with 13 bases between. CDR1 is SGHRS and CDR2 is YFSETQ in the germline V gene. This CDR3 has 15 amino acids. The CDR3 loop is CASSLGPDRSTEAFF. CDR3 bases: TGCGCCAGCAGCTTGGGCCCCGACAGGAGCACTGAAGCTTTCTTT.

The gene calls are TRBV5-1 and TRBJ2-3, with 10 bases identical to TRBD1. CDR3 length: 14 residues. The germline CDR1 and CDR2 sequences are SGHRS and YFSETQ. V trimming: 5 bases; J trimming: 5 bases; junction bases outside the gene matches: 5. The CDR3 nucleotides are TGCGCCAGCAGACCGGGACAGGGGCAAGATACGCAGTATTTT. Translation gives CASRPGQGQDTQYF.